The 7 T cell receptor beta chains in this list originate from one sample, sequenced in a study of T-cell reconstitution after alpha-beta-depleted transplantation in children. Preparation of the TCRbeta library involved a method that used unique molecular identifiers. TCRdb reanalysed the PCR reads using MiXCR and keeps one entry per CDR3 protein. The table lists about 980,000 distinct CDR3 sequences, 25% to 35% of them singletons. The source material was PBMCs, mostly from graft donor cells, sampled 360 days after TCRalphabeta/CD19-depleted stem cell transplant. The receptors come from a boy in the first two years of life who had a stem cell transplant for SCID, so the T cells may come from the graft donor.

The chain recombines TRBV27 with TRBJ2-7; D ambiguous. This CDR3 region has 15 residues. V was clipped by 1 base and J by 4 bases, with 14 bases between them. The germline V gene has CDR1 MNHEY and CDR2 SMNVEV (reference sequence). The CDR3 protein is CASSLFPKNPYEQYF. The CDR3 region has the DNA TGTGCCAGCAGTTTATTTCCTAAAAACCCTTACGAGCAGTACTTC.

This clonotype was seen ten or more times. CDR3 in amino acids: CSAIDPADNEQFF. DNA for the CDR3: TGCAGTGCTATAGACCCGGCTGACAATGAGCAGTTCTTC. The gene calls are TRBV20-1 and TRBJ2-1; D is ambiguous. The V gene lost 4 bases and the J gene lost 5 bases, with 12 bases spanning the gap. Germline CDR1 is DFQATT and CDR2 is SNEGSKA (reference sequence). The CDR3 has 13 amino acids.

The chain links TRBV20-1 to TRBJ1-1; no clear D. The CDR3 is made up of 17 amino acids. Trimming removed 6 bases at V and 6 bases at J, with 29 bases between. CDR1 and CDR2 (germline): DFQATT, SNEGSKA (reference sequence). The CDR3, as DNA: TGCAGTGCAAGTAGAGGGTTCACCTTAAGAATTGGCGCTGAAGCTTTCTTT. The encoded protein is CSASRGFTLRIGAEAFF.

The genes are TRBV5-1 and TRBJ1-1; D is perhaps TRBD1 (5 bases). The CDR3 length is 17 residues. With 3 bases removed from V and 0 bases from J, the gap between germline ends came to 18 bases. The germline V gene has CDR1 SGHRS and CDR2 YFSETQ. CDR3 loop: CASSSAGGAWMNTEAFF. Here the CDR3 DNA reads TGCGCCAGCAGCTCCGCCGGCGGGGCCTGGATGAACACTGAAGCTTTCTTT.

This clonotype was counted between two and nine times. CDR3 in DNA: TGTGCCAGCAGGGGGGGTGGGCAGGGCTACGAGCAGTACTTC. Encoded protein: CASRGGGQGYEQYF. The chain carries TRBV5-6 and TRBJ2-7; D possibly corresponds to TRBD2 (6 bases). V was trimmed by 5 bases and J by 3 bases, leaving 15 bases between them. The CDR3 runs 14 residues. In germline, CDR1 is SGHDT, CDR2 YYEEEE.

The V and J genes are TRBV12-3 or TRBV12-4 and TRBJ1-1; tentative D call: TRBD1 (5 bases). V dropped 5 bases and J dropped 6 bases, with 13 bases sitting between them. CDR3 size: 13 residues. The CDR3 DNA follows: TGTGCCAGCAGTCCAACGACAGCGTCTGAAGCTTTCTTT. It yields the protein CASSPTTASEAFF.

The V call is TRBV29-1, the J call TRBJ1-5; TRBD1 agrees at 8 bases. The V and J ends lost 6 bases and 0 bases, in that order; junction bases with no gene match: 19. The length of the CDR3 is 19 residues. Germline-derived CDR1 and CDR2 are SQVTM and ANQGSEA. CDR3: CSVLGQGGRQKDSNQPQHF. CDR3 coding DNA: TGCAGCGTCCTAGGACAGGGAGGGCGACAAAAGGATAGCAATCAGCCCCAGCATTTT.